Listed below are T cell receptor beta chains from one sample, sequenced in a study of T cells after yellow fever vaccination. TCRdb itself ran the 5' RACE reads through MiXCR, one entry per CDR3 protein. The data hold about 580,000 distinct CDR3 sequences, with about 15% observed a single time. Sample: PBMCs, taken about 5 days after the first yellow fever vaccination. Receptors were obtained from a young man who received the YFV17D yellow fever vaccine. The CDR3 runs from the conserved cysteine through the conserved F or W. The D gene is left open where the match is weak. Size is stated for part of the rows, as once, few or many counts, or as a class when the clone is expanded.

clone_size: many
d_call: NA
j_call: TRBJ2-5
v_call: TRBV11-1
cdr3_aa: CASTGMEETQYF
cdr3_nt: TGTGCCAGCACGGGGATGGAGGAGACCCAGTACTTC

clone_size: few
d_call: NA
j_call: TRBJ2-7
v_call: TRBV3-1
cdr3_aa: CASSQEGYTNGTYEQYF
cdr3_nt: TGTGCCAGCAGCCAAGAGGGGTACACCAACGGCACCTACGAGCAGTACTTC

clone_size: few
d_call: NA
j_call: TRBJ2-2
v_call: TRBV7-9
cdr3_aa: CASDSGGPGELFF
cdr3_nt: TGTGCCAGCGATTCTGGGGGGCCCGGGGAGCTGTTTTTT

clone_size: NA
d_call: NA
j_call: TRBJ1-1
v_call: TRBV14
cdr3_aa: CASSPIGDTEAFF
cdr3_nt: TGTGCCAGCTCCCCGATTGGGGACACTGAAGCTTTCTTT

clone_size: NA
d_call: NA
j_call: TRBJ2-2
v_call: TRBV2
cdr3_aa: CASGSAPDLNTGELFF
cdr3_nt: TGTGCCAGCGGATCGGCGCCTGACCTGAACACCGGGGAGCTGTTTTTT

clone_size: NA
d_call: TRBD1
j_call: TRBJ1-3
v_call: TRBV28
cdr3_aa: CASSLSADRGKGSIYF
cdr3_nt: TGTGCCAGCAGTTTATCCGCGGACAGGGGGAAAGGCTCCATATATTTT

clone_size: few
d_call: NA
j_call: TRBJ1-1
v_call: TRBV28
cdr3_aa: CASREGGMNTEAFF
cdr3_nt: TGTGCCAGCAGGGAGGGGGGGATGAACACTGAAGCTTTCTTT

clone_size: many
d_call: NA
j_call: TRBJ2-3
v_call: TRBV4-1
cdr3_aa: CASSLLRTNTDTQYF
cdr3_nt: TGCGCCAGCAGCCTACTCCGGACCAACACAGATACGCAGTATTTT

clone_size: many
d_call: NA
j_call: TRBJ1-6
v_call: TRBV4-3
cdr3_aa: CASSQRDGGRSPLHF
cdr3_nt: TGCGCCAGCAGCCAAAGGGATGGGGGTCGGTCACCCCTCCACTTT

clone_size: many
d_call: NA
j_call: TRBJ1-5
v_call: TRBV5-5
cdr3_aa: CASSPTGTDSNQPQHF
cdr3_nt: TGTGCCAGCAGCCCCACGGGGACGGATAGCAATCAGCCCCAGCATTTT

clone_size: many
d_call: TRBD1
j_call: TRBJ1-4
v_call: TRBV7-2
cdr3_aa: CASSLWGQASEKLFF
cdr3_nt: TGTGCCAGCAGCTTATGGGGACAGGCTTCTGAAAAACTGTTTTTT

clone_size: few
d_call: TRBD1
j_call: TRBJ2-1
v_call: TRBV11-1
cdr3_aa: CASSQSRVGDRGYNEQFF
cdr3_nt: TGTGCCAGCAGCCAAAGCCGGGTAGGGGACAGGGGTTACAATGAGCAGTTCTTC

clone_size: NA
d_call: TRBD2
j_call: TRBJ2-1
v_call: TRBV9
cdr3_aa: CASSVGGGTSGVEQFF
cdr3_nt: TGTGCCAGCAGCGTAGGGGGGGGCACTAGCGGGGTTGAGCAGTTCTTC

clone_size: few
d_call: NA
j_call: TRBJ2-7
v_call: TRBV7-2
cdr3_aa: CASRQSGASSYEQYF
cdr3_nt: TGTGCCAGCAGGCAATCGGGGGCCAGCTCCTACGAGCAGTACTTC

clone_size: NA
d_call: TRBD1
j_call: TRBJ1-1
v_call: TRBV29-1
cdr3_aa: CSAGQGMNTEAFF
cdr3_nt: TGCAGCGCAGGACAGGGGATGAACACTGAAGCTTTCTTT

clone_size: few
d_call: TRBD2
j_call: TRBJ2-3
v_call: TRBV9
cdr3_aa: CASSVGTGGPADTQYF
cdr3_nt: TGTGCCAGCAGCGTAGGGACGGGGGGGCCCGCAGATACGCAGTATTTT

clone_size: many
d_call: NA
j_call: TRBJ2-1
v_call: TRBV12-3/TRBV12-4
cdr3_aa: CASSLSSGGKTYNEQFF
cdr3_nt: TGTGCCAGCAGTTTGAGTTCGGGGGGCAAAACCTACAATGAGCAGTTCTTC

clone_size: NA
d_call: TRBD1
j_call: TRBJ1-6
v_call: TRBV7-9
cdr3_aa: CASSLVGTENSPLHF
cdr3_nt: TGTGCCAGCAGCTTAGTGGGGACAGAAAATTCACCCCTCCACTTT

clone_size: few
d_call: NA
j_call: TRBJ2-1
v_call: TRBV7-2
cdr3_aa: CASSSGSGAFLFGEQFF
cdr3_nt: TGTGCCAGCAGCTCCGGCTCAGGGGCTTTCCTCTTCGGTGAGCAGTTCTTC

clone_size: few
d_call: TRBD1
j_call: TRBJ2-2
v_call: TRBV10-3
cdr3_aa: CAISERTGPAGELFF
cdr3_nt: TGTGCCATCAGTGAAAGGACAGGGCCAGCCGGGGAGCTGTTTTTT

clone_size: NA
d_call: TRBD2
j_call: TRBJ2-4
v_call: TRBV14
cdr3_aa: CASSPGRGTVGKNIQYF
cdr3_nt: TGTGCCAGCAGCCCAGGGAGGGGAACAGTCGGCAAAAACATTCAGTACTTC

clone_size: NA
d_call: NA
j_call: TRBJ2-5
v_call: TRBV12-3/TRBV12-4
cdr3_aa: CASRYSQQETQYF
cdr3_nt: TGTGCCAGCAGGTACAGCCAGCAAGAGACCCAGTACTTC

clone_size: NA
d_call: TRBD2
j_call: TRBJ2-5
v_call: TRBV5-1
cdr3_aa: CASSLGSGLAGQETQYF
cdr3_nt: TGCGCCAGCAGCTTGGGGTCGGGACTAGCGGGTCAAGAGACCCAGTACTTC

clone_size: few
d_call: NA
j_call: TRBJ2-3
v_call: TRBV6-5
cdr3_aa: CASSSGGSGDTQYF
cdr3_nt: TGTGCCAGCAGTTCTGGGGGATCCGGAGATACGCAGTATTTT

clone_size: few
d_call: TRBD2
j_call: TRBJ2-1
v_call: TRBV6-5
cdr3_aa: CASSYTGLAGGWEQFF
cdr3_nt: TGTGCCAGCAGTTACACGGGACTAGCGGGGGGATGGGAGCAGTTCTTC

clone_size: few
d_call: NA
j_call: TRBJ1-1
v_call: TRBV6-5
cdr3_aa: CASSPGMGGEAFF
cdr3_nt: TGTGCCAGCAGTCCCGGTATGGGGGGTGAAGCTTTCTTT

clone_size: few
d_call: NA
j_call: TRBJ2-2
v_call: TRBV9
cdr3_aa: CASSPPPAYTGELFF
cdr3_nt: TGTGCCAGCAGCCCTCCACCGGCATACACCGGGGAGCTGTTTTTT

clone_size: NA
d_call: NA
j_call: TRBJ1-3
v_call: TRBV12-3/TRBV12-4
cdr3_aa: CASCIGNTIYF
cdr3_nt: TGTGCCAGCTGCATTGGAAACACCATATATTTT

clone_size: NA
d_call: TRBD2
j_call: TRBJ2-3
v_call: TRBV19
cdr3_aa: CASSPRLAGATSTDTQYF
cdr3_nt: TGTGCCAGTAGTCCCCGACTAGCGGGGGCGACTAGCACAGATACGCAGTATTTT

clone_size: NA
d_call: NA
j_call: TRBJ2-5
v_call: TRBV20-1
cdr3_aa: CSAPIRGGETQYF
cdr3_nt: TGCAGTGCTCCGATTCGGGGAGGAGAGACCCAGTACTTC

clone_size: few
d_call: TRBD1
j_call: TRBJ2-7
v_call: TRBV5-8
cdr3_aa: CASREFGTVSYEQYF
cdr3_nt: TGTGCCAGCAGGGAATTCGGGACAGTCTCCTACGAGCAGTACTTC

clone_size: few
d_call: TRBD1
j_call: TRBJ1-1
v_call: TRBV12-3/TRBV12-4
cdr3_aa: CASSVQGAMYTEAFF
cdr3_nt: TGTGCCAGCAGTGTACAGGGGGCAATGTACACTGAAGCTTTCTTT

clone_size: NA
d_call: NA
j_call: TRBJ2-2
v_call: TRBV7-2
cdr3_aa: CASSLGGGYGELFF
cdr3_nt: TGTGCCAGCAGCTTAGGAGGTGGATACGGGGAGCTGTTTTTT

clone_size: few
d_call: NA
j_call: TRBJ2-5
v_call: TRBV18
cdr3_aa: CASSPKGGGETQYF
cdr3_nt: TGTGCCAGCTCACCAAAAGGAGGTGGAGAGACCCAGTACTTC

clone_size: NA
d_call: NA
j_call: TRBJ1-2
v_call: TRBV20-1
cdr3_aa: CSATKQGDYGYTF
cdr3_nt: TGCAGTGCTACAAAACAGGGCGACTATGGCTACACCTTC

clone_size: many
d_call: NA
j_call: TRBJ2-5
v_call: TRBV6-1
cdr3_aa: CASSAIPTKTQYF
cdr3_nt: TGTGCCAGCAGTGCCATCCCTACGAAGACCCAGTACTTC

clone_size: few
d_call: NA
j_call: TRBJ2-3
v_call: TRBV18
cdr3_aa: CASSNVDTQYF
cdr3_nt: TGTGCCAGCTCTAACGTAGATACGCAGTATTTT

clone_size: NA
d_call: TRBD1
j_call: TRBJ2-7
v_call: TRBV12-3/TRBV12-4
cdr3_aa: CASRPTGIAYEQYF
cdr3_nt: TGTGCCAGCAGACCGACAGGGATTGCCTACGAGCAGTACTTC

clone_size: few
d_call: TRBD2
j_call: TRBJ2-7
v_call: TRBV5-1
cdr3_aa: CASSLGPSGREQYF
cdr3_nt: TGCGCCAGCAGCTTGGGACCCAGCGGGAGGGAGCAGTACTTC

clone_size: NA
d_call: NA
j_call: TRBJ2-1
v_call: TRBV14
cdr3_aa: CASSQLISSYNEQFF
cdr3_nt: TGTGCCAGCAGCCAATTAATTAGCTCCTACAATGAGCAGTTCTTC

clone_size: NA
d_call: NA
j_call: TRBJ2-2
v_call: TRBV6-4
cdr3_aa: CASSQITNTGELFF
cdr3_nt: TGTGCCAGCAGCCAGATTACGAACACCGGGGAGCTGTTTTTT

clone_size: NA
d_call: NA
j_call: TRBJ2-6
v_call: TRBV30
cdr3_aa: CAWSIRGGANVLTF
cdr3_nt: TGTGCCTGGAGTATCCGTGGGGGGGCCAACGTCCTGACTTTC

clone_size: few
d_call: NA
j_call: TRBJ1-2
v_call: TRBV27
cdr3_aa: CASSRAAATAGYGYTF
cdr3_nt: TGTGCCAGCAGTCGTGCGGCGGCGACGGCCGGCTATGGCTACACCTTC

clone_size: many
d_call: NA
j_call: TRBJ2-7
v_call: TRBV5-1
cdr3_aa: CASSPLGESSYEQYF
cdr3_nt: TGCGCCAGCAGCCCCTTAGGGGAGAGCTCCTACGAGCAGTACTTC

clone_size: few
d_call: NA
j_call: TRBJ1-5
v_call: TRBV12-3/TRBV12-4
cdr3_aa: CASSTGLNQPQHF
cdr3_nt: TGTGCCAGCAGTACAGGATTAAATCAGCCCCAGCATTTT

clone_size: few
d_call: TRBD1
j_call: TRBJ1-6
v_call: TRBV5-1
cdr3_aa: CASSPTGRENSPLHF
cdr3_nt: TGCGCCAGCAGCCCGACAGGGAGGGAGAATTCACCCCTCCACTTT